This T cell receptor (beta chain) was identified in a study of blood T cells in healthy people across ages. This clonotype was counted between two and nine times. Then a second PCR, running roughly 6 to 11 cycles, was carried out with a sample-barcoded 5' primer and a J-beta primer mix. TCRdb reanalysed the 5' RACE reads using MiXCR and keeps one entry per CDR3 protein. Of 910,000 or so distinct CDR3 sequences listed, roughly half were seen once; the top ten hold around 21%. Trimming took off 8 bases at V and 5 bases at J, with 10 bases between the two ends. The CDR3 consists of 11 residues. Per the germline V gene, CDR1 is SGHAT and CDR2 is FQNNGV.

Sequenced: blood. This chain joins TRBV11-2 and TRBJ2-7; D remains unclear. This sequence was found in a woman aged 60-75 years in good health. The CDR3 region has the DNA TGTGCCAGCGCCCTGTGGGACGAGCAGTACTTC. The encoded protein is CASALWDEQYF.